Listed below are T cell receptor beta chains from one sample, sequenced in a study of cytomegalovirus exposure and HLA in healthy donors. The data were produced by immunoSEQ multiplex PCR, yet TCRdb's version contains in-frame clones alone and is incomplete. The sample shows 140,000 to 150,000 clones, about three quarters of them seen only once. The source material was PBMCs. All receptors derive from a man aged 35-49 years in good health and CMV-seropositive. CDR3s include the opening cysteine and the closing phenylalanine or tryptophan. The order of the fields is V gene, CDR3 protein.

V: TRBV11-2
CDR3: CASSLERRRGEYF

V: TRBV4-1
CDR3: CASSQGLAGLYEQYF

V: TRBV9
CDR3: CASSVIDSGELFF

V: TRBV13
CDR3: CASSLWTSGNNEQFF

V: TRBV7-9
CDR3: CASSLAGSEQYF

V: TRBV7-3
CDR3: CASSSPSGYSYNEQFF

V: TRBV4-1
CDR3: CASSQDSGRGDTQYF

V: TRBV28
CDR3: CASSSRVTNEKLFF

V: TRBV2
CDR3: CANDRGLNTEAFF

V: TRBV28
CDR3: CASSFLPTGNSNQPQHF

V: TRBV27
CDR3: CASNQRESSYNEQFF

V: TRBV5-1
CDR3: CASSLALAGNTGELFF

V: TRBV5-6
CDR3: CASSPVRSNTGELFF

V: TRBV6-5
CDR3: CASSSQDYIEKLFF

V: TRBV5-4
CDR3: CASSLAAEGEKLFF

V: TRBV5-4
CDR3: CASSLALAGGTDTQYF

V: TRBV18
CDR3: CASSPLPQALAKNIQYF

V: TRBV18
CDR3: CASSRQDTYEQYF

V: TRBV9
CDR3: CASRGEGTDTQYF

V: TRBV6-5
CDR3: CASSYSTGEGSSPLHF

V: TRBV9
CDR3: CASSVRDRVAGANVLTF

V: TRBV30
CDR3: CAWSVPRDRGETQYF

V: TRBV30
CDR3: CAWSAPPGLDYKDTQYF

V: TRBV28
CDR3: CASSLQGRGGYTF

V: TRBV10-3
CDR3: CAISEGGQGRNEQFF

V: TRBV28
CDR3: CASSSPLGGGSGSADTQYF